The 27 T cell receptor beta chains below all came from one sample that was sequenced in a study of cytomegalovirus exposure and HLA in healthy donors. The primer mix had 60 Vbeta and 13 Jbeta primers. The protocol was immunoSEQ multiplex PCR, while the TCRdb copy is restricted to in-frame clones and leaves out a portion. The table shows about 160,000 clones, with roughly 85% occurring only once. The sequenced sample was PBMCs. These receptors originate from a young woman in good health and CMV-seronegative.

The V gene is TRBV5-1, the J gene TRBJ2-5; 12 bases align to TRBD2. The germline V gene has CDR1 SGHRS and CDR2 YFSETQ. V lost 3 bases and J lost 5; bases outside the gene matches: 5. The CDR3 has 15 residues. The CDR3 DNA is TGCGCCAGCAGCTGGACTAGCGGGATCGGGGAGACCCAGTACTTC. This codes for CASSWTSGIGETQYF.

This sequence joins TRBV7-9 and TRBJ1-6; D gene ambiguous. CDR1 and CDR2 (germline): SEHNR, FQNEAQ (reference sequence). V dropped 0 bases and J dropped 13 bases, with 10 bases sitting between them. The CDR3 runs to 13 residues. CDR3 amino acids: CASSLAGWEPLHF. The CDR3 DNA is TGTGCCAGCAGCTTAGCTGGGTGGGAGCCCCTCCACTTT.

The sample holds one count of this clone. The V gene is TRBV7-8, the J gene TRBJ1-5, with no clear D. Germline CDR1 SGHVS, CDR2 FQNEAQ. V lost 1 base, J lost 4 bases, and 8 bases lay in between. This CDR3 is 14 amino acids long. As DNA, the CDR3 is TGTGCCAGCAGCTTAGAGAGTCTTAATCAGCCCCAGCATTTT. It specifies CASSLESLNQPQHF.

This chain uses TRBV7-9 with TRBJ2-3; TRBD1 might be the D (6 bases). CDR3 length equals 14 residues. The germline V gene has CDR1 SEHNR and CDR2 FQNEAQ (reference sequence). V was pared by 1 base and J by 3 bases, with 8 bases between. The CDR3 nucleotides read TGTGCCAGCAGCTTAGACCAGGGGACAGATACGCAGTATTTT. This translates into CASSLDQGTDTQYF.

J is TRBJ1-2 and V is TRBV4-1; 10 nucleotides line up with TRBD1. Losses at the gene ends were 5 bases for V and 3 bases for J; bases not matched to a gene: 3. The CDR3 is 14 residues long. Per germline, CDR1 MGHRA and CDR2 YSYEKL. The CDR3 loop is CASSGTGVDYGYTF. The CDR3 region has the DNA TGCGCCAGCAGCGGGACAGGGGTAGACTATGGCTACACCTTC.

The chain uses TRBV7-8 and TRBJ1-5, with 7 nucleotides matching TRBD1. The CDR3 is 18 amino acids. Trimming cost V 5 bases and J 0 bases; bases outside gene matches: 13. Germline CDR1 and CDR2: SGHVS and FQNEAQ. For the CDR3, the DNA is TGTGCCAGCAGCCAAAACAGGGGCGCAGGTTATAGCAATCAGCCCCAGCATTTT. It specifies CASSQNRGAGYSNQPQHF.

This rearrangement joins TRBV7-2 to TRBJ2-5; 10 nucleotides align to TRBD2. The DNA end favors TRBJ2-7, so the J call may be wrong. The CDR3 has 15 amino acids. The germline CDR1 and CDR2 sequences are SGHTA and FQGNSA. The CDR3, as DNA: TGTGCCAGCAGCCCGAGCGGGGGGGGACCCTACGAGCAGTACTTC. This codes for CASSPSGGGPYEQYF.

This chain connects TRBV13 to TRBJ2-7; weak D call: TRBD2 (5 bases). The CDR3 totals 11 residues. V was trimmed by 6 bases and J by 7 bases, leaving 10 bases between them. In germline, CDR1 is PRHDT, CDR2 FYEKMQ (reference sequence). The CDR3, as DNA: TGTGCCAGCAGTCGACCGGGGGAGCAGTACTTC. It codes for CASSRPGEQYF.

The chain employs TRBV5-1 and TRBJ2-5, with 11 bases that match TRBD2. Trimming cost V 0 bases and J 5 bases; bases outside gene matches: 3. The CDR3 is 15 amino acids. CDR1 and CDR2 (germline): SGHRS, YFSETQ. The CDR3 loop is CASSLGTSGLETQYF. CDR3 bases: TGCGCCAGCAGCTTGGGGACTAGCGGGTTGGAGACCCAGTACTTC.

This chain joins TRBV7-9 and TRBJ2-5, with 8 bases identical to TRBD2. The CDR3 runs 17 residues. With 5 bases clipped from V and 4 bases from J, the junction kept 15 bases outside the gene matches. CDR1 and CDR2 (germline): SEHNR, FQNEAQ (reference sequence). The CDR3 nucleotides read TGTGCCAGCAGCAAACGCCTTGGCGGGGGGTCTGTAGAGACCCAGTACTTC. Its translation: CASSKRLGGGSVETQYF.

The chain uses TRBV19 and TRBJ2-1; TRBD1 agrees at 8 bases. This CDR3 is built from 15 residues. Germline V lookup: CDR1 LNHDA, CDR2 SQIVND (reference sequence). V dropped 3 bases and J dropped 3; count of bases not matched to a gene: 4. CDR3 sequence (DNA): TGTGCCAGTAGTATCCGGACAGGGTACTACAATGAGCAGTTCTTC. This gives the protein CASSIRTGYYNEQFF.

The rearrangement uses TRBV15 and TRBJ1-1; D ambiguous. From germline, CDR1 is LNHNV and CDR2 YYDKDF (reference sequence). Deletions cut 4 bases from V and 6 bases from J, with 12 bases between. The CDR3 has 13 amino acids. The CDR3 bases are TGTGCCACCAGCACCGAGGTCCGGGCTGAAGCTTTCTTT. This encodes CATSTEVRAEAFF.

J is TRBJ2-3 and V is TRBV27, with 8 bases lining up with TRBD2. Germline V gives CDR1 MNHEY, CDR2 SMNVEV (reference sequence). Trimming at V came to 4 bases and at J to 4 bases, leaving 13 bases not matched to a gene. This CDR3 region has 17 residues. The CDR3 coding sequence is TGTGCCAGCAGTTCGCGAACGGGACTAGGAGTCCCAGATACGCAGTATTTT. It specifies CASSSRTGLGVPDTQYF.

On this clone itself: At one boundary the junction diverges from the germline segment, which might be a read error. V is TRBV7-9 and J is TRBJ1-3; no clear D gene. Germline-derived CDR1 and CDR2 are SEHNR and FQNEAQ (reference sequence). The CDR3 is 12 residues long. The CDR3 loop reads CSSSKSGNTIYF. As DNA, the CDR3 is TGTTCCAGCAGTAAATCTGGAAACACCATATATTTT.

DNA for the CDR3: TGTGCCAGCAGCTTGACAGGGTGGACAGATACGCAGTATTTT. It translates to CASSLTGWTDTQYF. The chain couples TRBV5-6 to TRBJ2-3; TRBD1 might be the D (6 bases). Germline V gene lookup returns CDR1 SGHDT and CDR2 YYEEEE. V was shortened by 1 base and J by 3 bases, with 9 bases between the two germline ends. This CDR3 is 14 amino acids long.

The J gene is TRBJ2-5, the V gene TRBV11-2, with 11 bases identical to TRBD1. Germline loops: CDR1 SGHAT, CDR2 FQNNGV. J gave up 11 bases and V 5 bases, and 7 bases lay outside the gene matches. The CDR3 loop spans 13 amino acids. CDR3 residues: CASSQGGDRGQYF. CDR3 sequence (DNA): TGTGCCAGCAGCCAAGGGGGGGACAGGGGGCAGTACTTC.

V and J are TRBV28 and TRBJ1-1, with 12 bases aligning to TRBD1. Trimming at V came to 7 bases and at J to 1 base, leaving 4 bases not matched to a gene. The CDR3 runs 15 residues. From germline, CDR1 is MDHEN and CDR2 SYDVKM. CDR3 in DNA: TGTGCCAGCATCTGGGACAGGGGGCCGAACACTGAAGCTTTCTTT. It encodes CASIWDRGPNTEAFF.

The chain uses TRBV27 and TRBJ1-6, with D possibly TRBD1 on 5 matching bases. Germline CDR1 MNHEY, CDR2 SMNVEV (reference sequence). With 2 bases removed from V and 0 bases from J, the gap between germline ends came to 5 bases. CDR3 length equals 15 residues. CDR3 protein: CASSLTGSYNSPLHF. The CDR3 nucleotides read TGTGCCAGCAGTTTAACAGGCTCCTATAATTCACCCCTCCACTTT.

The CDR3: CASRDRGSYEQYF. The CDR3 DNA reads as TGTGCCAGCAGGGACAGGGGTTCGTACGAGCAGTACTTC. The chain combines TRBV6-1 with TRBJ2-5, with 9 bases matching TRBD1. TRBJ2-7 explains the end of the DNA better; the J call may be wrong. The CDR3 is 13 amino acids. Germline assignment: CDR1 MNHNS and CDR2 SASEGT.

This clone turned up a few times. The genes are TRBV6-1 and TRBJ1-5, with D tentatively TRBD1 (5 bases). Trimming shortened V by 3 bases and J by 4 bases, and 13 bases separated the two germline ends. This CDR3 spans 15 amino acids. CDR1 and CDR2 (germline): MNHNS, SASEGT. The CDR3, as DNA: TGTGCCAGCAGTGAGGGGGGAGAACGGAATCAGCCCCAGCATTTT. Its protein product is CASSEGGERNQPQHF.

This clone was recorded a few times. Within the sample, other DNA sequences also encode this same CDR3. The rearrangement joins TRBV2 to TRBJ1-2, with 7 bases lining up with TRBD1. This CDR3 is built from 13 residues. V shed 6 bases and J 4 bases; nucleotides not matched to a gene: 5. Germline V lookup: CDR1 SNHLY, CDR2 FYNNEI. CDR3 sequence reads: CASSAGTAYGYTF. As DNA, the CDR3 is TGTGCCAGCAGCGCTGGGACAGCCTATGGCTACACCTTC.

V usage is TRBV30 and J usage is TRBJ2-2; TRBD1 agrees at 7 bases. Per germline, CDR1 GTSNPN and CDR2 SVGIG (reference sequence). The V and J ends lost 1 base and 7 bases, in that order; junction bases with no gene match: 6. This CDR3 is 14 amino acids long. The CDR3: CAWSANRGHGELFF. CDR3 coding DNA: TGTGCCTGGAGTGCCAACAGGGGTCACGGGGAGCTGTTTTTT.

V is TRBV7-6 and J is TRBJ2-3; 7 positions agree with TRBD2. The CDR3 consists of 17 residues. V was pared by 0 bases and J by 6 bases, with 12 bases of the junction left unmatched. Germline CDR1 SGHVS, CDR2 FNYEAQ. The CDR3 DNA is TGTGCCAGCAGCTTAGCGGGGGGGGTGGCAGGTGAGGATACGCAGTATTTT. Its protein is CASSLAGGVAGEDTQYF.

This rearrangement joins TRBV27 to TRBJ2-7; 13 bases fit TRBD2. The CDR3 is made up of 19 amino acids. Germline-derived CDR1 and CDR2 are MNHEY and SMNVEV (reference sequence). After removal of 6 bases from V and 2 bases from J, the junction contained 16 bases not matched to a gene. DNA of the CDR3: TGTGCCAGCAGCGATCTCATCCGGACTAGCGGGAGTATGACCTACGAGCAGTACTTC. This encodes CASSDLIRTSGSMTYEQYF.

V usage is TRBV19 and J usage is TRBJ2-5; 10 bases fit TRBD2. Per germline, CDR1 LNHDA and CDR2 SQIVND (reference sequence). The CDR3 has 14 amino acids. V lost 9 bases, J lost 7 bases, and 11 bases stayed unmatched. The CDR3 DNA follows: TGTGCCAGCCATCCTAGCGGGGGCCTAGGGACCCAGTACTTC. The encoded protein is CASHPSGGLGTQYF.

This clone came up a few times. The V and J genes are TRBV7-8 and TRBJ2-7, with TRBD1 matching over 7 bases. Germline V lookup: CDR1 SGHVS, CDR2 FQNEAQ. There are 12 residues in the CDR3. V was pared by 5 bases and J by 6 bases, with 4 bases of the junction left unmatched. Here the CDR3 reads CASSRGLGEQYF. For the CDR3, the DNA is TGTGCCAGCAGCAGGGGGCTAGGCGAGCAGTACTTC.

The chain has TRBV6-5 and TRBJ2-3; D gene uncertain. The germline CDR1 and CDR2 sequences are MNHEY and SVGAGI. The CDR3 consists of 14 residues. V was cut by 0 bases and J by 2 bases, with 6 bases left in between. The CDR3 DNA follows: TGTGCCAGCAGTTACTCGGGCCTCACAGATACGCAGTATTTT. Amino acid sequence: CASSYSGLTDTQYF.